This note documents a single TCR beta chain sequence. This clonotype was seen ten or more times. Its binding antigen is unknown. Base qualities are not at hand, and no much larger clone is one base apart. TCR beta CDR3 regions were amplified from RNA transcripts. The first round of RT-PCR for the TCR CDR3 was performed with the HTBI primer set and the Qiagen OneStep RT-PCR kit. A second multiplex PCR round built the libraries, followed by size selection and purification. Sequencing of the libraries was done on an Illumina HiSeq2000 using paired-end 100 bp reads. The original methods were these. SOAPnuke was used to process the raw data, removing reads that contained adapters or uncalled bases, had a mean Phred below 15, or lacked an exact match to the constant primer or identifier. High-quality paired reads were merged using COPE v1.2.5, and each unique nucleotide sequence was defined as a clonotype. Clonotypes were aligned to IMGT TRBV, TRBD and TRBJ reference segments using MiTCR v1.1. Only V-J combinations with frequency above 0.0001, covering 99% to 99.2% of repertoires, were analysed. The TCS score was defined as F50 (clonal expansion) divided by E x V (chaos), with BLOSUM62-based TCRdist calculated between CDR3 peptides within each V-J. Welch's t-statistics and random forest reduced 514 V-J features to some 14, which were used in a naive Bayes classifier (R e1071). TCRdb passed the public sequencing reads through fastp at Q25 and MiXCR, retaining productive beta sequences. A single entry per CDR3 protein holds the most common genes and DNA from its merged rows. TCRdb's processing, not the authors' own work, is the source of the V and J calls. This sample has 450,000 to 600,000 distinct CDR3 sequences in its table, and around 13% of those were observed once. Together, the top ten hold roughly 13% of the sample.

CDR3 length: 14 amino acids, cysteine to phenylalanine. Only the CDR3 part of the read is kept: 42 bases, read in frame from the first base. According to the germline V gene, CDR1 reads SGHRS and CDR2 reads YFSETQ. V drops 2 bases and J drops 3 bases, leaving 10 bases in between. Stable Graves' hyperthyroidism was defined as no progression to ophthalmopathy during 18 months of follow-up. Hyperthyroidism patients were newly diagnosed, with disease duration under 2 months, and aged 18 to 65 years. The study excluded patients with uncontrolled infections, other autoimmune diseases, pregnancy or lactation. Diagnoses were established on the basis of clinical symptoms, serum thyroxine and TRAb, thyroid ultrasound, and orbital computed tomography. Ficoll-Paque density gradient centrifugation was used to isolate PBMCs from about 9 ml of fresh peripheral blood. Total RNA was extracted using Trizol reagent, and RNA quality was assessed on an Agilent 2100 Bioanalyzer.

The source of the sample is a study of T cells in Graves' hyperthyroidism and ophthalmopathy (dated by TCRdb to about 2019). Background on the whole study: Peripheral blood was collected at initial diagnosis, before any treatment. TCR V-J signatures able to tell the groups apart were searched for in a discovery cohort of more than 90 patients, of whom fewer than 45 had Graves' ophthalmopathy and 55 to 60 had stable Graves' hyperthyroidism. Prospective prediction of ophthalmopathy was tested in an independent validation cohort of 18 to 20 hyperthyroidism patients and around 16 patients who later progressed to ophthalmopathy. The roughly 99 discovery patients were divided at random into training and test sets in a 7:3 ratio. Thyroid tissue and blood T-cell repertoires from roughly six Graves' hyperthyroidism patients were also compared in the study. Once sampling was done, hyperthyroidism patients were given methimazole at a starting dose of 30 mg daily, whereas ophthalmopathy patients were given high-dose intravenous methylprednisolone. The paper reports TCR Vbeta CDR3 sequencing of over 130 peripheral blood samples: some 41 ophthalmopathy, about 75 hyperthyroidism and 17 progressor patients. Summary of the overall study and its limitations: Blood samples also contained most of the expanded thyroid clonotypes (frequency above 0.001), which suggests that blood repertoires may reflect thyroid immune responses. In cross-validation, a model built on a 13 V-J signature told ophthalmopathy apart from stable hyperthyroidism with approximately 90% sensitivity and about 81% specificity, and in testing the same model reached 80%/75%. In validation, the model predicted progression to ophthalmopathy a median of roughly six months before onset, with roughly 71% sensitivity and roughly 79% specificity. No statistical method was used to set the sample size in advance, and investigators knew the group allocation.

This receptor chain uses TRBV5-1 and TRBJ2-3, and possibly TRBD2, on 6 matching bases. Sequencing was performed on blood. The sequence was obtained from a middle-aged woman with Graves' hyperthyroidism. DNA sequence: TGCGCCAGCAGCTTAACGGGAGCAACAGATACGCAGTATTTT. Protein translation: CASSLTGATDTQYF.